Here is one T cell receptor beta chain with its context. The specificity of this receptor is unknown. No base-level quality is on record; no much larger clone is a single base apart. The data stem from a study of vaccination effects on CD4 cells after COVID-19 (dated by TCRdb to the early 2020s). With regard to the full study: The ViraFEST assay stimulated PBMC with viral peptide pools and then used TCR sequencing to identify antigen-specific CD4+ T cell clonotypes by expansion. After vaccination, three convalescent patients were sampled at an early time point (day +14) and at a late time point (day +241, +227 and +161, respectively). Post-vaccine samples across the study were collected a median of 72 days after the second dose, with a range of 14 to 241. Two million PBMC per well were cultured with about 9.6 ug/ml peptides in IMDM containing roughly 5% human AB serum, about 9.6 IU/ml IL-2 and gentamicin. In both COVID-19 convalescent patients and infection-naive vaccine recipients, the study compared SARS-CoV-2 spike-specific CD4+ TCR repertoires from before mRNA vaccination with those from after it. A total of 10 COVID-19 convalescent patients and several SARS-CoV-2-naive healthy vaccine recipients were included in the full study. The Oncomine TCR Beta short-read assay on an Illumina iSeq 100 was used to sequence cultures from other donors in the study. General conclusions and limits of the study: In convalescent patients, the post-vaccine spike-reactive repertoire consisted mainly of new vaccine-induced clones, largely distinct from infection-induced clones. The study was limited by a small number of convalescent patients and lacked early post-infection timepoints. Both infection-induced and vaccine-induced clones contracted markedly at late post-vaccination timepoints, which is consistent with waning T cell responses.

Preparation of the library involved the immunoSEQ multiplex PCR assay. DNA from the cultured and isolated CD4+ T cells underwent TCR beta CDR3 sequencing. Concerning the study's data processing: Non-productive TCR sequences were removed and reads were trimmed to the CDR3 region, keeping CDR3s of at least 7 amino acids. Antigen-specific clonotypes were identified with the MANAFEST web app by comparing expansion in peptide wells against reference cultures. Positive clones required FDR<0.05 expansion versus reference and all other wells, odds ratio above 5, and frequency above 0.1% in two replicate wells. Clonotypes significantly expanded in SARS-CoV-2 spike wells and in at least one common cold coronavirus spike condition were defined as cross-reactive. Using the stringdist R package, CDR3 similarity was measured by Levenshtein distance, and unrooted trees were constructed with ape in R 3.6.1. TCRdb took this table from immuneACCESS and kept in-frame rearrangements with V and J called. Such tables lack part of the clones; where checked against another copy, unresolved V genes explain under half of the gap, and the rest is unexplained. V, J and clone size derive from that table, while D and trimming were established from the DNA sequence. Within this sample are over 35,000 clones, with just over 75% of them counted one time only. Roughly 3.6% of the sample is held by the ten biggest clonotypes.

After approximately 11 days of culture, CD4+ T cells were isolated with the EasySep CD4+ T cell isolation kit. Convalescent patients had PCR-confirmed SARS-CoV-2 infection between March and December 2020, before Alpha, Beta and Delta variants emerged in the United States. Each participant got two doses of an mRNA SARS-CoV-2 vaccine, either BNT162b2 or mRNA-1273. On days 3 and 7, half of the culture medium was replaced with fresh IL-2-containing medium. Unless otherwise noted, each peptide stimulation condition was cultured in triplicate wells. Using Ficoll-Paque Plus gradient centrifugation, PBMC were separated from whole blood and then either used fresh or cryopreserved at -140C. The QIAamp micro DNA kit was used to extract genomic DNA from the cultured CD4+ T cells. Counted from cysteine to phenylalanine, this CDR3 has 14 amino acids. Just the 42-base CDR3 DNA is kept, in frame starting at base 1. V gives up 2 bases and J gives up 2 bases, and the segment between their germline ends measures 10 bases. CDR1 and CDR2, per the germline V gene, are KGHSH and LQKENI.

The sequence is built from TRBV18 and TRBJ2-7, with the D segment identity uncertain. The specimen was CD4+ T cells from PBMCs cultured without peptide, collected after COVID-19 vaccination. The sequence derives from a human donor who had a prior SARS-CoV-2 infection. At the DNA level, the sequence is TGTGCCAGCTCACCAGAAGCAGGTCCCTACGAGCAGTACTTC. Its product reads: CASSPEAGPYEQYF.